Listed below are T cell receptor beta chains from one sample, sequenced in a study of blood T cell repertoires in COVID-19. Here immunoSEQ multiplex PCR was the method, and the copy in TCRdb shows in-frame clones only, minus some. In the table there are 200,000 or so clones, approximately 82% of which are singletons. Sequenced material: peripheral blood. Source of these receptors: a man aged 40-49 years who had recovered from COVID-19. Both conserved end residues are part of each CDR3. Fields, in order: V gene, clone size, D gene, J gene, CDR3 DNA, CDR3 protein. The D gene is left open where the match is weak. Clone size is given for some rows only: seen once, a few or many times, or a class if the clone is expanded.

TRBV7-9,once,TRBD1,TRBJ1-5,TGTGCCAGCAGCGCCGACAGGGGGCTGTCCCTCAATCAGCCCCAGCATTTT,CASSADRGLSLNQPQHF
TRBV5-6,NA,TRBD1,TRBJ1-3,TGTGCCAGCAGCTTGGCCCGGGACAGGGGGCATGGATTCGGAAACACCATATATTTT,CASSLARDRGHGFGNTIYF
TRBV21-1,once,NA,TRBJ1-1,TGTGCCAGCAGCAAAGCGCGGGAAGGAATGAACACTGAAGCTTTCTTT,CASSKAREGMNTEAFF
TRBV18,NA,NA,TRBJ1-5,TGTGCCAGCTCACCTGCTTTGTCCGGGAGTAGCAATCAGCCCCAGCATTTT,CASSPALSGSSNQPQHF
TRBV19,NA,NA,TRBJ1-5,TGTGCCAGTAGTGGCAGGACAGTCTATAGCAATCAGCCCCAGCATTTT,CASSGRTVYSNQPQHF
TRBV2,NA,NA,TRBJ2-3,TGTGCCAGCAGGGCGGGGTACACAGATACGCAGTATTTT,CASRAGYTDTQYF
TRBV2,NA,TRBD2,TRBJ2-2,TGTGCCAGCAAACGGAGAGCGGGGCCGAACACCGGGGAGCTGTTTTTT,CASKRRAGPNTGELFF
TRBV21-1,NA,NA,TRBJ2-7,TGTGCCAGCAGCAACACGTCCGGGACTACCTACGAGCAGTACTTC,CASSNTSGTTYEQYF
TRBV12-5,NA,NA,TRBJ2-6,TGTGCTAGTGGTTTGGCAGGAAAGGCTGGGGCCAACGTCCTGACTTTC,CASGLAGKAGANVLTF
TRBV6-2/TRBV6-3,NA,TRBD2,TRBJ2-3,TGTGCCAGCAGTATATCTAGCGGGGGGTATGGCACAGATACGCAGTATTTT,CASSISSGGYGTDTQYF
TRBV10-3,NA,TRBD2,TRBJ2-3,TGTGCCGGCCGGATGGGCGGGAGTGCAGATACGCAGTATTTT,CAGRMGGSADTQYF
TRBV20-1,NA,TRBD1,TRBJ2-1,TGCAGTGCTAGTTCCGGGACAGGCTACAATGAGCAGTTCTTC,CSASSGTGYNEQFF
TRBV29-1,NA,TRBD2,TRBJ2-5,TGCAGCGTTGTTGGTGGCGGGAGAGCGGAGACCCAGTACTTC,CSVVGGGRAETQYF
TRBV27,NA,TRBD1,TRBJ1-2,TGTGCCAGCAGCGGGACAGGGGGCGGGAGGAACTATGGCTACACCTTC,CASSGTGGGRNYGYTF
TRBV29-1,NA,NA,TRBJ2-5,TGCAGCGTGTCCGTGGGGGGAGAGACCCAGTACTTC,CSVSVGGETQYF
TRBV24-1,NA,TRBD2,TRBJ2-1,TGTGCCACCAGTGATTCCACCGGGACTAGCGGGAGGATGGGACGGGACAATGAGCAGTTCTTC,CATSDSTGTSGRMGRDNEQFF
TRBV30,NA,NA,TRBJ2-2,TGTGCCTTCACCGGGACTCTAAACACCGGGGAGCTGTTTTTT,CAFTGTLNTGELFF
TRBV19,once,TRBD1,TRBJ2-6,TGTGCCAGTACAGGACAGGGGATGCGCGGGGCCAACGTCCTGACTTTC,CASTGQGMRGANVLTF
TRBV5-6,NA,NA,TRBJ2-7,TGTGCCAGCAGCCAGACACCCTACGAGCAGTACTTC,CASSQTPYEQYF
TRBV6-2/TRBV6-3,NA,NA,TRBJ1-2,TGTGCCAGCAGTCATGGGACTGGTGGCTACACCTTC,CASSHGTGGYTF
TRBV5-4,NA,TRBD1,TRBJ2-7,TGTGCCAGCAGCCGAGGGACAGGGGTGAAAAACGAGCAGTACTTC,CASSRGTGVKNEQYF
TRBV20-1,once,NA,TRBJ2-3,TGCAGTGCTGGAGTGGGGGCTACGCAGTATTTT,CSAGVGATQYF
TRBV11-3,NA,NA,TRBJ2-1,TGTGCCAGCAGCTTAGAACCCGGGACAGAGCAGTTCTTC,CASSLEPGTEQFF
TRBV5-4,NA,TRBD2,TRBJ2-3,TGTGCCAGCAGCTTGGGACTAGCGGGGGCCCATCCCCAACGCACAGATACGCAGTATTTT,CASSLGLAGAHPQRTDTQYF
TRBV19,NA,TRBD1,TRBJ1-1,TGTGCCAGTAGTACCGGACAGGGGTCGAAGAACACTGAAGCTTTCTTT,CASSTGQGSKNTEAFF
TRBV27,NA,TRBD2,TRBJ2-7,TGTGCCAGCAGACCCCTTGGGGGGGGTGGAGGCTACGAGCAGTACTTC,CASRPLGGGGGYEQYF
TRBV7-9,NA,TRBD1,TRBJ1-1,TGTGCCAGCAGCTTACAGGGGGCGCTGAACACTGAAGCTTTCTTT,CASSLQGALNTEAFF
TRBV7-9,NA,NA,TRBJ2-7,TGTGCCAGCAGCTCAGTACTCCACAGGGCCTACGAGCAGTACTTC,CASSSVLHRAYEQYF
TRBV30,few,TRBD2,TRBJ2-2,TGTGCCTGGAGTGTACTGGGGACTAGCGCTCACACCGGGGAGCTGTTTTTT,CAWSVLGTSAHTGELFF
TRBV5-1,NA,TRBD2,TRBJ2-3,TGCGCCAGCAGCTTGAGGCCTAGCGGGACAGATACGCAGTATTTT,CASSLRPSGTDTQYF
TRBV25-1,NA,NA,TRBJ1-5,TGTGCCAGCAGTGAGACTTTGGAGGGCAATCAGCCCCAGCATTTT,CASSETLEGNQPQHF
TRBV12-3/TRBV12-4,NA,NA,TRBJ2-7,TGTGCCAGCAGCCCTCGTCCCCGGGAGCAGTACTTC,CASSPRPREQYF
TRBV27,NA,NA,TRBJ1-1,TGTGCCAGCAGTTTAAGCAGGGCGATGAACACTGAAGCTTTCTTT,CASSLSRAMNTEAFF
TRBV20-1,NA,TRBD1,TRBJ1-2,TGCAGTGCTAGTGGGGACAGGGGATATTATGGCTACACCTTC,CSASGDRGYYGYTF
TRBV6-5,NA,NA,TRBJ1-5,TGTGCCAGCAGTTACCGTCAGGGTGCTCCCACTCAGCCCCAGCATTTT,CASSYRQGAPTQPQHF
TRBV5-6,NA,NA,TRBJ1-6,TGTGCCAGCAGCAGGGAGGATAATTCACCCCTCCACTTT,CASSREDNSPLHF
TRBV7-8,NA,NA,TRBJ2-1,TGTGCCAGCAGCTTATTCACAGGCTACAATGAGCAGTTCTTC,CASSLFTGYNEQFF